The sequence of this T cell receptor beta chain was determined in a study of blood T cell repertoires in COVID-19. TCRdb's table, derived via immunoSEQ multiplex PCR, lists solely in-frame clones and lacks some. The data contain under 200,000 clones, under 90% of them seen just once; the ten biggest clones take up approximately 8%. Between the trimmed V and J ends, which lost 5 bases and 8 bases, there was a span of 7 bases. Germline loops: CDR1 MDHEN, CDR2 SYDVKM. The CDR3 is 11 residues long. The sequenced sample consisted of PBMCs or T cells enriched from blood (not recorded which). This receptor was identified in a woman aged 45-65 years who had recovered from COVID-19. V gene TRBV28 combines with J gene TRBJ2-1, with D possibly matching TRBD1 (5 bases). CDR3 sequence reads: CASSLTDEQFF. DNA for the CDR3: TGTGCCAGCAGTCTGACAGATGAGCAGTTCTTC.